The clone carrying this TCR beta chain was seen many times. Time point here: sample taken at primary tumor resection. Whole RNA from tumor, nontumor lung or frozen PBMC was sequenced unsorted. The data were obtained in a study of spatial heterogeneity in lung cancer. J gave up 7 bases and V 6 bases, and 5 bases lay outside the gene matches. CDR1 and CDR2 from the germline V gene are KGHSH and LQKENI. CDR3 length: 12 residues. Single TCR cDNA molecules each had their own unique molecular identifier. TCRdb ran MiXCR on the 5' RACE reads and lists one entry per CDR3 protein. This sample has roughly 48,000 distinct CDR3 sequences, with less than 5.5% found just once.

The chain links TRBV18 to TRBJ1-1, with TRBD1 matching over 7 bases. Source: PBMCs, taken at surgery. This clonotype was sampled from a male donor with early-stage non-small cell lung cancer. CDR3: CASSPGDSEAFF. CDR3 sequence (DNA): TGTGCCAGCTCCCCAGGGGACAGTGAAGCTTTCTTT.